One sample yielded the 18 T cell receptor beta chains listed below, sequenced in a study of regulatory T cells in long-lasting Graves disease. In building TCR beta libraries, iRepertoire HTBI primers were used together with Arm-PCR of CDR3 regions. TCRdb itself ran the multiplex PCR reads through MiXCR, one entry per CDR3 protein. The repertoire holds about 540,000 distinct CDR3 sequences, with less than 15% as singletons. Described time point: newly diagnosed GD, antithyroid drugs for less than 3 months. RNA isolated from PBMCs was used to make the TCR library. The data also belong to a second study, concerning T cells in Graves' hyperthyroidism and ophthalmopathy.

The material sequenced was peripheral blood mononuclear cells (PBMCs), taken at new diagnosis, from a patient treated with antithyroid drugs. The source of these receptors is a man in his thirties or forties with Graves disease.

This clonotype was recorded at least ten times. Compared with germline, one end of the junction differs, possibly owing to a read error. V and J are TRBV6-1 and TRBJ2-2, with D possibly matching TRBD2 (6 bases). Germline V gene lookup returns CDR1 MNHNS and CDR2 SASEGT. This CDR3 is 14 amino acids long. In nucleotides, the CDR3 is TGCGCCAGCAGGGACTTAGAGAACACCGGGGAGCTGTTTTTT. Its translation: CASRDLENTGELFF.

This clonotype was observed a handful of times. This chain connects TRBV18 to TRBJ1-1, with unresolved D. The V gene lost 6 bases and the J gene lost 8 bases, with 16 bases spanning the gap. Germline V gives CDR1 KGHSH, CDR2 LQKENI. This CDR3 is built from 13 residues. The CDR3, as DNA: TGTGCCAGCTCCCGTGAGACCGAAACGGAAGCTTTCTTT. This gives the protein CASSRETETEAFF.

This clonotype was detected many times. The rearrangement uses TRBV11-2 and TRBJ2-7; D may be TRBD1 (5 bases). V was trimmed by 2 bases and J by 6 bases, leaving 14 bases between them. Per the germline V gene, CDR1 is SGHAT and CDR2 is FQNNGV. The CDR3 contains 14 residues. CDR3 in amino acids: CASSLPLRATEQYF. CDR3 nucleotide sequence: TGTGCCAGCAGCTTACCCCTCAGGGCAACCGAGCAGTACTTC.

This clonotype was recorded at least ten times. The V and J genes are TRBV7-3 and TRBJ2-5; the match to TRBD1 covers 7 bases. Per the germline V gene, CDR1 is SGHTA and CDR2 is FQGTGA. V lost 5 bases and J lost 4; bases outside the gene matches: 7. The CDR3 runs 14 residues. This chain's CDR3 is CASSTTGAGETQYF. The CDR3 DNA reads TGTGCCAGCAGCACAACAGGGGCGGGAGAGACCCAGTACTTC. Looking up the rest from reference TRBV7-3 and TRBJ2-5 gives the full variable domain: GAGVSQTPSNKVTEKGKYVELRCDPISGHTALYWYRQSLGQGPEFLIYFQGTGAADDSGLPNDRFFAVRPEGSVSTLKIQRTERGDSAVYLCASSTTGAGETQYFGPGTRLLVL.

Worth noting for this clonotype: One base away lies a much larger clone, so this may be a sequencing read error. The CDR3 carries no conserved terminal phenylalanine or tryptophan, so it likely arises from a read error. The V gene is TRBV18, the J gene TRBJ2-5, with unresolved D. V was shortened by 3 bases and J by 4 bases, with 12 bases between the two germline ends. CDR3 length equals 14 residues. Germline assignment: CDR1 KGHSH and CDR2 LQKENI. Here the CDR3 reads CASSPTRTSETQYL. CDR3 sequence (DNA): TGTGCCAGCTCACCTACGCGGACGTCAGAGACCCAGTACCTC.

Comments on this clonotype: Germline and junction disagree at one end, which may indicate a read error. The chain joins TRBV3-1 to TRBJ2-5; TRBD1 is a possible D gene (5 bases). The CDR3 sequence is 11 residues long. The germline CDR1 and CDR2 sequences are LGHDT and YNNKEL (reference sequence). CDR3 nucleotide sequence: TGTGCCAGCAGCCAGGGGCCCGGGCTGCACTTC. Its protein product is CASSQGPGLHF.

V and J are TRBV20-1 and TRBJ1-3; D may be TRBD1 (5 bases). The V gene's germline CDR1 is DFQATT and CDR2 SNEGSKA (reference sequence). Trimming left V 0 bases short and J 4 bases short, with 10 bases between. This CDR3 has 14 residues. CDR3 amino acids: CSARELGGGNTIYF. CDR3 nucleotides: TGCAGTGCTAGAGAATTGGGGGGGGGAAACACCATATATTTT.

This clonotype was picked up many times. V and J are TRBV7-9 and TRBJ2-1; 12 positions agree with TRBD2. This CDR3 comprises 18 residues. The germline V gene encodes CDR1 SEHNR and CDR2 FQNEAQ (reference sequence). J was trimmed by 0 bases and V by 5 bases; bases with no gene match: 8. The CDR3 nucleotides read TGTGCCAGCAGCGTACCGGGACTAGCGGGTAGCTCCTACAATGAGCAGTTCTTC. Amino acids: CASSVPGLAGSSYNEQFF.

This clonotype was seen repeatedly, ten times or more. The chain joins TRBV5-1 to TRBJ2-3; the D gene is possibly TRBD2 (6 bases). This CDR3 is 16 amino acids long. The V gene's germline CDR1 is SGHRS and CDR2 YFSETQ. V was trimmed by 3 bases and J by 2 bases, leaving 16 bases between them. CDR3 nucleotides: TGCGCCAGCAGCTGGCGGGTGAGCGGGTCCACAGATACGCAGTATTTT. Translation: CASSWRVSGSTDTQYF.

This clonotype was seen ten or more times. The chain has TRBV5-4 and TRBJ2-1, with TRBD1 as a possible D gene (5 bases). CDR3 size: 10 residues. CDR1 is SGHNT, CDR2 YYREEE, per germline (reference sequence). The germline V and J ends were trimmed by 9 bases and 9 bases, with 10 bases remaining between them. CDR3 protein: CATSGIEQFF. CDR3 DNA: TGTGCCACCTCAGGGATTGAGCAGTTCTTC.

At least ten counts were recorded for this clonotype. The rearrangement joins TRBV6-1 to TRBJ2-2; 7 bases line up with TRBD1. This CDR3 region has 17 residues. Germline values: CDR1 MNHNS, CDR2 SASEGT. The V gene end was trimmed by 2 bases and the J gene end by 0 bases; junction bases not matched to a gene: 6. CDR3 residues: CASSEPTGASNTGELFF. CDR3 DNA sequence: TGTGCCAGCAGTGAACCCACAGGGGCCTCGAACACCGGGGAGCTGTTTTTT.

The chain is built from TRBV20-1 and TRBJ1-3; no definite D call. Germline V gene lookup returns CDR1 DFQATT and CDR2 SNEGSKA (reference sequence). This CDR3 comprises 14 residues. V lost 2 bases and J 2 bases, leaving 10 bases between the germline ends. CDR3 sequence: CSARPPDAGNTIYF. The CDR3 bases are TGCAGTGCTAGACCGCCCGACGCTGGAAACACCATATATTTT.

This clonotype was recorded only once. The chain combines TRBV2 with TRBJ2-2; the match to TRBD2 covers 11 bases. Germline CDR1 and CDR2: SNHLY and FYNNEI. The V and J ends lost 3 bases and 5 bases, in that order; junction bases with no gene match: 2. The CDR3 runs to 15 residues. The CDR3 spells CASSETSGTTGELFF. The CDR3, as DNA: TGTGCCAGCAGTGAGACTAGCGGGACGACCGGGGAGCTGTTTTTT.

This rearrangement joins TRBV9 to TRBJ1-3, with unresolved D. The CDR3 is 16 amino acids. Germline lookup yields CDR1 SGDLS and CDR2 YYNGEE. Trimming took off 1 base at V and 2 bases at J, with 13 bases between the two ends. CDR3 loop: CASSVLAGGTGNTIYF. The CDR3 DNA reads TGTGCCAGCAGCGTACTAGCAGGTGGAACTGGAAACACCATATATTTT.

The sample holds many counts of this clonotype. The genes are TRBV12-3 or TRBV12-4 and TRBJ1-5; D possibly corresponds to TRBD1 (5 bases). V lost 9 bases and J lost 1, with 16 bases in between. CDR3 length: 15 amino acids. Here the CDR3 DNA reads TGTGCCAGTTTACGCCAGGCAGGGAGCAATCAGCCCCAGCATTTT. This encodes CASLRQAGSNQPQHF.

As for this clonotype: A junction end diverges from the germline sequence, so it may reflect a read error. The chain is built from TRBV7-2 and TRBJ2-3, with D possibly being TRBD2 (5 bases). Germline V gene lookup returns CDR1 SGHTA and CDR2 FQGNSA. The CDR3 is made up of 14 amino acids. CDR3 in amino acids: CASSLLGSTDTLYF. The CDR3 coding sequence is TGTGCCAGCAGCTTACTGGGGAGCACAGATACGCTGTATTTT.

This clonotype was observed many times. J is TRBJ2-1 and V is TRBV5-1; either TRBD1 or TRBD2 may fit D (5 bases each). The CDR3 is made up of 12 amino acids. V was cut by 4 bases and J by 10 bases, with 12 bases left in between. Germline V gives CDR1 SGHRS, CDR2 YFSETQ. The DNA for the CDR3 is TGCGCCAGCAGCCCGGGGCCCCACGAGCAGTTCTTC. It specifies CASSPGPHEQFF.

This clonotype was seen at least ten times. This chain connects TRBV27 to TRBJ2-5; possible D gene TRBD2, 5 bases. In germline, CDR1 is MNHEY, CDR2 SMNVEV (reference sequence). The V gene lost 4 bases and the J gene lost 1 base, with 22 bases spanning the gap. The CDR3 is 18 amino acids. The CDR3 loop reads CASSSPRRRRGGQETQYF. CDR3 DNA sequence: TGTGCCAGCAGTTCCCCCCGGAGGCGACGAGGTGGCCAAGAGACCCAGTACTTC.